This record looks at one T cell receptor (beta chain) sequence and its context. In this sample, this clone turned up a few times. Its recognized antigen is unknown. No quality values exist for individual bases; no much larger clone is one base distant. TCRbeta CDR3 regions were amplified from genomic DNA by means of the immunoSEQ Assay, a bias-controlled multiplex PCR. Under the source paper's analysis protocol: The number of nucleated cells in each sample was estimated from the amplification of reference gene primers within the assay. Sequence reads were collapsed and filtered to measure the absolute abundance of every unique TCRbeta CDR3 rearrangement. For each sample, productive Simpson clonality was calculated by taking the square root of Simpson's diversity index across productive rearrangements. As stored in TCRdb, this immuneACCESS dataset retains in-frame rearrangements with V and J assigned. A fraction of the clones does not appear; measured against another copy, unresolved V genes explain less than half of the discrepancy, and the remainder lacks a known reason. That table gives V, J and clone size, and the DNA gave D and trimming. Across this sample there are about 300,000 clones, with about nine tenths seen only once. In total, the top ten clones hold about 2% of the sample.

The data stem from a study of blood T cell repertoires in COVID-19 (dated by TCRdb to the early 2020s). With respect to the entire study: The collaborator samples originated in the United States, Italy and Spain and spanned the acute and convalescent phases of COVID-19. The material from the prospective study consisted of cDNA or gDNA derived from T cells, B-cell-depleted T cells, or PBMCs. Subjects who had been exposed to COVID-19, were actively infected with it, or had recovered from it provided the deeply sampled blood TCRbeta repertoires that made up the dataset. A freely available public database, intended as a resource for researchers studying the immune response to SARS-CoV-2, is where the repertoires were released. Samples came from the ongoing ImmuneRACE study (first 160 participants) plus 1,254 subjects from 6 global collaborators. Sample metadata almost always included a de-identified subject ID, COVID-19 status, age in years and sex. Where available, HLA class I and class II types were obtained from metadata supplied by the sample provider rather than from assay-based typing.

V and J lose 5 bases and 4 bases, and a span of 17 bases separates them. Its CDR3 holds 15 amino acids, cysteine through phenylalanine. Of the read, only the CDR3 DNA is kept; its 45 bases are in frame from base 1. The germline V gene encodes CDR1 LGHDT and CDR2 YNNKEL (reference sequence). Here is what the overall study found, with its caveats: The amount of clinical and demographic metadata varied by source and participant and was provided uncurated.

Whole blood was collected in K2EDTA tubes by collaborating institutions according to the institutions' own protocols. For TCRbeta analysis, collaborators shipped samples in one of three forms: frozen whole blood, isolated PBMCs, or DNA extracted from either of those sample types. This clonotype was obtained from a young man with active or convalescent COVID-19. Sequencing used peripheral blood. The chain is made from TRBV3-1 (or the pseudogene TRBV3-2) and TRBJ1-2; TRBD1 is possibly the D segment (5 matching bases). CDR3 reads: CASSTEPRVGYGYTF. The DNA is as follows: TGTGCCAGCAGCACCGAACCCAGGGTCGGCTATGGCTACACCTTC.